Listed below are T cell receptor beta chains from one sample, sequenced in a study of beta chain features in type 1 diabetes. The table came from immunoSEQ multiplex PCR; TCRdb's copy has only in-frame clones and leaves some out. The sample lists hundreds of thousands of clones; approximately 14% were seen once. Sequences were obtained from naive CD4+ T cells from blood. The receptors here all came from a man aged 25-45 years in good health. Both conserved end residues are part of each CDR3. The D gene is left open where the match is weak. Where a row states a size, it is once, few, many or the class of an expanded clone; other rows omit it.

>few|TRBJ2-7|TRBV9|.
CASSPMTTVINEQYF
TGTGCCAGCAGCCCGATGACCACGGTCATCAACGAGCAGTACTTC
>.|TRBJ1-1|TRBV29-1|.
CSLRDNMNTEAFF
TGCAGCCTCAGAGATAACATGAACACTGAAGCTTTCTTT
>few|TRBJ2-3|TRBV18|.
CASSRQGSSTDTQYF
TGTGCCAGCTCACGTCAGGGATCTAGCACAGATACGCAGTATTTT
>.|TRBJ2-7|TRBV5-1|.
CASSLKGTPGEQYF
TGCGCCAGCAGCTTGAAAGGGACCCCGGGCGAGCAGTACTTC
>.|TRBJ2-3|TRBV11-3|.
CASSRNTDTQYF
TGTGCCAGCAGCCGGAACACAGATACGCAGTATTTT
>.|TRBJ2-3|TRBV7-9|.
CASSLSAQTKRKYF
TGTGCCAGCAGCTTATCGGCACAGACAAAACGGAAGTATTTT
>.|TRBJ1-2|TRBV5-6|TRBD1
CASSQDRVGYTF
TGTGCCAGCAGCCAGGACAGGGTTGGCTACACCTTC
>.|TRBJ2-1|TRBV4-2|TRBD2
CASSPTSGTSGSQNEQFF
TGTGCCAGCAGCCCGACCTCGGGGACTAGCGGGAGTCAGAATGAGCAGTTCTTC
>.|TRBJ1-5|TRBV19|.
CASSIPGRGGRNQPQHF
TGTGCCAGTAGTATACCAGGCAGGGGAGGAAGGAATCAGCCCCAGCATTTT
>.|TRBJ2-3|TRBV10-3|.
CAISEPSRVSDTQYF
TGTGCCATCAGTGAGCCCTCCCGGGTTTCAGATACGCAGTATTTT
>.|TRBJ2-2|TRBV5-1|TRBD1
CASSSDRSTGELFF
TGCGCCAGCAGCTCGGACAGGTCCACCGGGGAGCTGTTTTTT
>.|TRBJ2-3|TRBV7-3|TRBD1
CASSLQGAPDTQYF
TGTGCCAGCAGCTTACAGGGGGCCCCCGATACGCAGTATTTT
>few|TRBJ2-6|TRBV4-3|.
CASSRQSPGANVLTF
TGCGCCAGCAGCCGGCAGTCACCTGGGGCCAACGTCCTGACTTTC
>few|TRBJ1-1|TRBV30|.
CAWSGGLRAFF
TGTGCCTGGAGTGGGGGCTTGCGAGCTTTCTTT
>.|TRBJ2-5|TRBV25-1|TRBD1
CASTNRGLETQYF
TGTGCCAGCACAAACAGGGGGCTGGAGACCCAGTACTTC
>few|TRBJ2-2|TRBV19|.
CASSIPRALNTGELFF
TGTGCCAGTAGTATACCTAGAGCGTTGAACACCGGGGAGCTGTTTTTT
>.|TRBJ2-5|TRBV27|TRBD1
CASSSIPGTGLNF
TGTGCCAGCAGTTCAATACCCGGGACAGGATTAAACTTC
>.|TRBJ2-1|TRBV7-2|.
CASRPGPGFEIEQFF
TGTGCCAGCAGGCCGGGGCCGGGGTTTGAGATTGAGCAGTTCTTC
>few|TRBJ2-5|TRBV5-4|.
CASSLPGIKETQYF
TGTGCCAGCAGCCTCCCAGGGATTAAAGAGACCCAGTACTTC
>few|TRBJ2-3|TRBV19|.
CASSISDTQYF
TGTGCCAGTAGTATATCGGATACGCAGTATTTT
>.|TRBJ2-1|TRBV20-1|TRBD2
CSAPGTSGFF
TGCAGTGCCCCCGGGACTAGCGGATTCTTC
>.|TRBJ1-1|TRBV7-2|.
CASSLTAPNTEAFF
TGTGCCAGCAGCTTAACCGCTCCGAACACTGAAGCTTTCTTT
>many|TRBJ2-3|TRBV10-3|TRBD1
CAISGTDRDHADTQYF
TGTGCCATCAGCGGGACGGACAGGGATCATGCAGATACGCAGTATTTT
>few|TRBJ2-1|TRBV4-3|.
CASSQEVPSSYNEQFF
TGCGCCAGCAGCCAAGAGGTCCCCAGCTCCTACAATGAGCAGTTCTTC
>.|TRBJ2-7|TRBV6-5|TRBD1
CASTLATGGSYEQYF
TGTGCCAGTACTCTGGCCACAGGGGGCTCATACGAGCAGTACTTC
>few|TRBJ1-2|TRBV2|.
CASSMNSLYGYTF
TGTGCCAGCAGTATGAACAGCTTATATGGCTACACCTTC
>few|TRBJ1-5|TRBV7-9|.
CASSSQAYQPQHF
TGTGCCAGCAGCTCCCAGGCCTATCAGCCCCAGCATTTT
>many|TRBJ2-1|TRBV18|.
CASSPRNEQFF
TGTGCCAGCTCACCACGGAATGAGCAGTTCTTC
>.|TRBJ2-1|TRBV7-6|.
CASSSTGGVGDNEQFF
TGTGCCAGCAGCTCAACAGGGGGGGTTGGTGACAATGAGCAGTTCTTC
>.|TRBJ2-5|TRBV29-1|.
CSVEGGIFYAQYF
TGCAGCGTTGAAGGGGGGATCTTCTACGCCCAGTACTTC